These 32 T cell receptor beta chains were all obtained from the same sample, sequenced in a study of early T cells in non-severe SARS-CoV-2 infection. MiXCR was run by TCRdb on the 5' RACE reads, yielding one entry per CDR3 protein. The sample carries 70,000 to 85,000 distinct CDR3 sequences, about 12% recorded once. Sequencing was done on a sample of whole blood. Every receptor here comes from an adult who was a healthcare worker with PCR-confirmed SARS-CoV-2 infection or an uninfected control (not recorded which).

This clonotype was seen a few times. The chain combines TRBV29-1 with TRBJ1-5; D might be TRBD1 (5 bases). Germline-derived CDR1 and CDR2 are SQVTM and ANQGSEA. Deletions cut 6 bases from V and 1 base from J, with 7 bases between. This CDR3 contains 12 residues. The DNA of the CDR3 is TGCAGCGTGGGGACCAGCAATCAGCCCCAGCATTTT. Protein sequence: CSVGTSNQPQHF.

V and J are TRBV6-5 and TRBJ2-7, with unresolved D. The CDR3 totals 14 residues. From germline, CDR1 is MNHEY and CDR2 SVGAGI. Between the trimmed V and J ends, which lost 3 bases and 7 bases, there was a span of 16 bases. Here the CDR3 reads CASSYSDGYGEQYF. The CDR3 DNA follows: TGTGCCAGCAGTTATTCGGACGGATATGGGGAGCAGTACTTC.

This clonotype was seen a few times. The CDR3 bases are TGTGCCAGCAGCGTTCAGGGGGCTGGCGGCACCGGGGAGCTGTTTTTT. The encoded protein is CASSVQGAGGTGELFF. The V and J genes are TRBV9 and TRBJ2-2; 8 bases align to TRBD1. Germline V gene data show CDR1 as SGDLS and CDR2 as YYNGEE. J was trimmed by 4 bases and V by 2 bases; bases with no gene match: 7. The CDR3 runs to 16 residues.

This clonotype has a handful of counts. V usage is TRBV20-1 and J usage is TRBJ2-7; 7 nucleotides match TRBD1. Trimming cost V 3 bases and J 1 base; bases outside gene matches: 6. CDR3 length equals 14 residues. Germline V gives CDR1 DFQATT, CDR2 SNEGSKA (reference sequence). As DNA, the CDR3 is TGCAGTGCTAGTGGGGACAGACTGTCCTACGAGCAGTACTTC. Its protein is CSASGDRLSYEQYF.

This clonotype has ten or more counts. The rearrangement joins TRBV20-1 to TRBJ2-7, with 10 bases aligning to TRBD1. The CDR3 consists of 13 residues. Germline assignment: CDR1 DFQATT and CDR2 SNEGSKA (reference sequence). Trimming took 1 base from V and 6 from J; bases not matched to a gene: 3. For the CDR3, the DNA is TGCAGTGCTAGAGGGGACAGGGGACGCGAGCAGTACTTC. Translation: CSARGDRGREQYF.

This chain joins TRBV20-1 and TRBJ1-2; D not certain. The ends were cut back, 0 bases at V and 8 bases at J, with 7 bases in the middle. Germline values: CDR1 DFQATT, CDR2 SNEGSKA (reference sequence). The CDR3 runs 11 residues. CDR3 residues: CSAREGGGYTF. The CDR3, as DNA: TGCAGTGCTAGAGAGGGAGGCGGCTACACCTTC.

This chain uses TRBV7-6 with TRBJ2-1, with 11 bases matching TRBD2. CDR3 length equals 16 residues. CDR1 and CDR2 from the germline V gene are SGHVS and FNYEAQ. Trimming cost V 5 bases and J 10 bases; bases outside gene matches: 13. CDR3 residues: CASSRTSGGPAREQFF. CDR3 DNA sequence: TGTGCCAGCAGCAGAACTAGCGGGGGCCCGGCGAGGGAGCAGTTCTTC.

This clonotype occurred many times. The CDR3 coding sequence is TGTGCCAGCAGGATCGGCGGACAGGGGTGGTCCTATAATTCACCCCTCCACTTT. This codes for CASRIGGQGWSYNSPLHF. The J gene is TRBJ1-6, the V gene TRBV12-3 or TRBV12-4; TRBD1 aligns across 9 bases. The CDR3 runs 18 residues. V gave up 6 bases and J gave up 1 base; unmatched junction bases: 10.

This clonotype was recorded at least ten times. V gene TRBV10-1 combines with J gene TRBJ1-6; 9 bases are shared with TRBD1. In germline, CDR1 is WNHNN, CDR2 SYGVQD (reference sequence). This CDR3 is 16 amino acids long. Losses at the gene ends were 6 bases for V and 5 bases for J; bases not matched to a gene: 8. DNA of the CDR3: TGCGCCAGCAGGATGGACAGGGGATCAAATAATTCACCCCTCCACTTT. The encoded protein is CASRMDRGSNNSPLHF.

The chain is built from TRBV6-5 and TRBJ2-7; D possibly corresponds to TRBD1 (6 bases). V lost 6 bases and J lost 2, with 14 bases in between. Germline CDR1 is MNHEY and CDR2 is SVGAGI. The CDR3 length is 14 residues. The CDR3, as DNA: TGTGCCAGCAGCCTCAGGGGCCGTACCTACGAGCAGTACTTC. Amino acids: CASSLRGRTYEQYF.

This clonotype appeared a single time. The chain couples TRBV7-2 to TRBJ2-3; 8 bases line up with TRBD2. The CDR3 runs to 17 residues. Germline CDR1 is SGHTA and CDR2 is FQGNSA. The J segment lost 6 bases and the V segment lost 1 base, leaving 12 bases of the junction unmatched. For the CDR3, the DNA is TGTGCCAGCAGCTTAGGTTCCGCTGGAGCGGGAGTTGATACGCAGTATTTT. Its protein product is CASSLGSAGAGVDTQYF.

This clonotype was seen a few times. The CDR3 sequence: CASSLEGAGLSQYF. Here the CDR3 DNA reads TGCGCCAGCAGCTTGGAGGGGGCTGGGTTGTCCCAGTACTTC. The V call is TRBV5-1, the J call TRBJ2-5; TRBD1 aligns across 7 bases. After removal of 0 bases from V and 9 bases from J, the junction contained 8 bases not matched to a gene. This CDR3 contains 14 residues. Germline values: CDR1 SGHRS, CDR2 YFSETQ.

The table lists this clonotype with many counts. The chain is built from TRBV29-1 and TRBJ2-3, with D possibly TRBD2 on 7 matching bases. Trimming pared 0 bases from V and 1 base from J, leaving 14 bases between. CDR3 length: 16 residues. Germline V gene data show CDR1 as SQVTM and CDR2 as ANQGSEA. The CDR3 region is CSVEDPGRGRTDTQYF. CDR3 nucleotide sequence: TGCAGCGTTGAAGATCCCGGGCGGGGGCGCACAGATACGCAGTATTTT.

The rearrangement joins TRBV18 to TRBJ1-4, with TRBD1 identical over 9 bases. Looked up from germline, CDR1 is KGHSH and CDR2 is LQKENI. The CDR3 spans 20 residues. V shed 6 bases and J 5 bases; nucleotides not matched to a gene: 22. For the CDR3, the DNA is TGTGCCAGCTCTTCCGAGTACCGGGACAGGGCGTCGCCGGGCAATGAAAAACTGTTTTTT. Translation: CASSSEYRDRASPGNEKLFF.

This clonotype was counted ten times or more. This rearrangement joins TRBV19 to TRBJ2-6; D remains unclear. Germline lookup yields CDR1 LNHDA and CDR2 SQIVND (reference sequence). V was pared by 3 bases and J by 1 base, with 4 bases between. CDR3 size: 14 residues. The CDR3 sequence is CASSISSGANVLTF. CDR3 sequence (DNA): TGTGCCAGTAGTATTTCATCTGGGGCCAACGTCCTGACTTTC.

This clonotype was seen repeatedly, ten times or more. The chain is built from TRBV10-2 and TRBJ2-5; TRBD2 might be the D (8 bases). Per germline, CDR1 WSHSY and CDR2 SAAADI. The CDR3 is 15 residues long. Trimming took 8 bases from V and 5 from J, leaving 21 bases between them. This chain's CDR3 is CASRLGRGLAETQYF. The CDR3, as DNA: TGCGCCAGCCGGCTCGGGAGGGGGCTAGCGGAGACCCAGTACTTC.

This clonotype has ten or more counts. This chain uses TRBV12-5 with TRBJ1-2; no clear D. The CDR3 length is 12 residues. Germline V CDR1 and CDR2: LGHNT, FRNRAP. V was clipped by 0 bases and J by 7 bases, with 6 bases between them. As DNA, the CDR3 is TGTGCTAGTGGTTTGGTACGGGGTGGCTACACCTTC. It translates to CASGLVRGGYTF.

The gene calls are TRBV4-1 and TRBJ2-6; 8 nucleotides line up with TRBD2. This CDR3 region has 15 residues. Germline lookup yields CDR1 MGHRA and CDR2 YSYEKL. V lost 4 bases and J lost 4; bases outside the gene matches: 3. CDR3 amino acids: CASSRGGPGANVLTF. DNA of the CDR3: TGCGCCAGCAGCCGCGGGGGGCCCGGGGCCAACGTCCTGACTTTC.

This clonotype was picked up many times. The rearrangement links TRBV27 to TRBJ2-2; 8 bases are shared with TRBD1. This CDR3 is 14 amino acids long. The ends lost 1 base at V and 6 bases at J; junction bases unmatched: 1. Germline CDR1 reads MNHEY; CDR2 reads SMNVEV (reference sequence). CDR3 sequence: CASSLFRGPGELFF. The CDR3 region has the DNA TGTGCCAGCAGTTTATTCAGGGGGCCCGGGGAGCTGTTTTTT.

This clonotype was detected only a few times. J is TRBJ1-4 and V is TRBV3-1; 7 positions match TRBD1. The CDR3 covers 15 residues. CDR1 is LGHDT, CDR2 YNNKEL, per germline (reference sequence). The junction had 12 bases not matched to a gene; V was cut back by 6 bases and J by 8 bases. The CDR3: CASSTNLGQREKLFF. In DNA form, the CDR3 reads TGTGCCAGCAGTACAAACTTGGGACAGAGAGAAAAACTGTTTTTT. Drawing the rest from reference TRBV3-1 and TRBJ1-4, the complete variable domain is DTAVSQTPKYLVTQMGNDKSIKCEQNLGHDTMYWYKQDSKKFLKIMFSYNNKELIINETVPNRFSPKSPDKAHLNLHINSLELGDSAVYFCASSTNLGQREKLFFGSGTQLSVL.

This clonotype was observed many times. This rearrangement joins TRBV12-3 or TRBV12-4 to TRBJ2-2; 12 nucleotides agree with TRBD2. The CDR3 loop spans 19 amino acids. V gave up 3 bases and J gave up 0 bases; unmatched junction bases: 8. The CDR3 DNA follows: TGTGCCAGCAGTTTCGGACTAGCGGGGAGCCAAGCGAACACCGGGGAGCTGTTTTTT. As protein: CASSFGLAGSQANTGELFF.

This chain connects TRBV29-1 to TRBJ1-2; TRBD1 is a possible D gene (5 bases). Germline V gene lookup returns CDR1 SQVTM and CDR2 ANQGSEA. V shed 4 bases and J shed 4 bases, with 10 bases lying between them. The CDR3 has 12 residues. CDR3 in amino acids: CSVVQGSYGYTF. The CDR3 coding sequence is TGCAGCGTTGTCCAGGGCAGCTATGGCTACACCTTC.

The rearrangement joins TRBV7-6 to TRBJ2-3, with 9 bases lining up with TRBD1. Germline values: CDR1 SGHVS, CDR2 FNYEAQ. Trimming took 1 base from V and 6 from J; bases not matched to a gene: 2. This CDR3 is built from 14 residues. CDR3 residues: CASSLGTGEDTQYF. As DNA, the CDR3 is TGTGCCAGCAGCTTAGGGACAGGGGAGGATACGCAGTATTTT.

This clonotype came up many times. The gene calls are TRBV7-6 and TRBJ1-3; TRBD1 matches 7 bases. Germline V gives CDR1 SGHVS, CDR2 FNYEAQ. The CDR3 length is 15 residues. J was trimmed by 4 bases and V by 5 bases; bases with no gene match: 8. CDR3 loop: CASSPIPTGGNTIYF. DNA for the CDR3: TGTGCCAGCAGCCCTATCCCGACAGGGGGAAACACCATATATTTT.

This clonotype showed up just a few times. CDR3 in DNA: TGTGCCATCAGTGATGCTGGACACCTCTATAATTCACCCCTCCACTTT. Its translation: CAISDAGHLYNSPLHF. J is TRBJ1-6 and V is TRBV10-3, with D tentatively TRBD1 (5 bases). This CDR3 contains 16 residues. The V and J ends lost 3 bases and 3 bases respectively, with 12 bases between them. Looked up from germline, CDR1 is ENHRY and CDR2 is SYGVKD.

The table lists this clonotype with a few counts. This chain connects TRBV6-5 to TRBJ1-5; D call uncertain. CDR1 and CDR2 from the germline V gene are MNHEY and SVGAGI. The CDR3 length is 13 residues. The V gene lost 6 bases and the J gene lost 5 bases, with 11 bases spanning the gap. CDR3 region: CASSRKGDQPQHF. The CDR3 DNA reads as TGTGCCAGCAGCCGGAAGGGAGATCAGCCCCAGCATTTT.

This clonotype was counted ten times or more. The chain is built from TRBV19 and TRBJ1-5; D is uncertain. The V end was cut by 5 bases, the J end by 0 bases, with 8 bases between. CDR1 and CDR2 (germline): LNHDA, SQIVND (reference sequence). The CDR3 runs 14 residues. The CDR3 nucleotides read TGTGCCAGTAGTGTTTTCGGTAGCAATCAGCCCCAGCATTTT. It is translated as CASSVFGSNQPQHF. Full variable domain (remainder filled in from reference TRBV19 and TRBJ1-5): DGGITQSPKYLFRKEGQNVTLSCEQNLNHDAMYWYRQDPGQGLRLIYYSQIVNDFQKGDIAEGYSVSREKKESFPLTVTSAQKNPTAFYLCASSVFGSNQPQHFGDGTRLSIL.

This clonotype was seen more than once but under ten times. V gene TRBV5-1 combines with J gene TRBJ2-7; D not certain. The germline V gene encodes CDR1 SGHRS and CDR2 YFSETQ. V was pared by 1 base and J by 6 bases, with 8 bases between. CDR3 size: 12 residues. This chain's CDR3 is CASSLREGEQYF. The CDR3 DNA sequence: TGCGCCAGCAGCTTGCGAGAAGGCGAGCAGTACTTC.

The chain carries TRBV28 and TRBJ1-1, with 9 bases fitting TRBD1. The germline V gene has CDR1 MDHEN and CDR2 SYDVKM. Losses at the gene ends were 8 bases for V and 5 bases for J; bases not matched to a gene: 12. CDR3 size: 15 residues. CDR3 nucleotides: TGTGCCAGCGGAGCCTTCGGGACAGGGAGAACTGAAGCTTTCTTT. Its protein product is CASGAFGTGRTEAFF.

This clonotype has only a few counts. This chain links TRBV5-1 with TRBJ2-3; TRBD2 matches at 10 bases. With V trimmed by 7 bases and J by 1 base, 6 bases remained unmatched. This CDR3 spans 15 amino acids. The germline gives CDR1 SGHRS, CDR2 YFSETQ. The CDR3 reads CASRTSGDRTDTQYF. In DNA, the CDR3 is TGCGCCAGCCGTACTAGCGGGGACCGCACAGATACGCAGTATTTT.

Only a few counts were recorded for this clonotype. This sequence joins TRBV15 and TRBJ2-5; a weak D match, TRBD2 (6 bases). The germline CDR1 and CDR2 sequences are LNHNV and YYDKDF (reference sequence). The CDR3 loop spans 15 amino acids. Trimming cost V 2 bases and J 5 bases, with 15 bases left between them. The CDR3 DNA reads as TGTGCCACCAGCAGACGGAGGGGCGGATGGGAGACCCAGTACTTC. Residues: CATSRRRGGWETQYF. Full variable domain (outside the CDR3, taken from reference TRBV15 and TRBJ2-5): DAMVIQNPRYQVTQFGKPVTLSCSQTLNHNVMYWYQQKSSQAPKLLFHYYDKDFNNEADTPDNFQSRRPNTSFCFLDIRSPGLGDTAMYLCATSRRRGGWETQYFGPGTRLLVL.

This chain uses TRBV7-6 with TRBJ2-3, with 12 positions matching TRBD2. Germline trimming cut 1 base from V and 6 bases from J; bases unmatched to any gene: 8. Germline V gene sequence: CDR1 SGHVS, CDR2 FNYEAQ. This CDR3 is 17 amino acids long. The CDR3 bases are TGTGCCAGCAGCTTAGTCCCTAGCGGGGGGGCTACGGATACGCAGTATTTT. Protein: CASSLVPSGGATDTQYF.